In its sample, the clone carrying this TCR beta chain was seen a few times. The target antigen is unknown. The sample belongs to a study of T cell repertoires in cytomegalovirus infection. Across the whole study: Carrying CMV and the relevant HLA type showed in public TCR beta signatures.

The CDR3 length is 15 residues. Trimming at V came to 4 bases and at J to 5 bases, leaving 4 bases not matched to a gene. TCRdb reanalysed the reads using MiXCR and keeps one entry per CDR3 protein. Of about 740,000 distinct CDR3 sequences listed, roughly a third are singletons. Study-level findings and limits: Dominant in the ex vivo response were TCR beta clonotypes restricted by HLA-C and specific for CMV.

The sequence derives from a human donor in good health (CMV status not recorded). Some clones in this sample may be carry-over from other donors' samples. The sample comprised PBMCs. The rearrangement joins TRBV12-3 or TRBV12-4 to TRBJ1-6, with 8 bases that match TRBD1. The CDR3 sequence is CASSYRGGDNSPLHF. CDR3 DNA: TGTGCCAGCAGTTACAGGGGGGGGGATAATTCACCCCTCCACTTT.